This TCR beta chain was recovered during a study of blood T cell repertoires in COVID-19. Whole-study context: There were acute and convalescent COVID-19 samples, and they came from the United States, Italy and Spain.

CDR3 length equals 10 residues. Looked up from germline, CDR1 is SNHLY and CDR2 is FYNNEI. The ends were cut back, 7 bases at V and 5 bases at J, with 5 bases in the middle. Living in roughly 23 US areas, the participants were between about 18 and 90 years of age. Cohort assignment relied on participant-reported clinical history. Authors' processing steps: Reference gene primer amplification in the assay estimated nucleated cell counts. Sequencing used immunoSEQ multiplex PCR; TCRdb keeps in-frame clones, though not all of them. V and J calls plus clone size are reproduced from that table; the DNA served to infer D and trimming. The sample shows hundreds of thousands of clones, approximately 86% of them seen only once.

Sequenced input: PBMCs or T cells enriched from blood (not recorded which). The clonotype originates from a woman in her forties or fifties who had recovered from COVID-19. The gene calls are TRBV2 and TRBJ2-5; unclear D gene. CDR3 amino acids: CASNFETQYF. Here the CDR3 DNA reads TGTGCCAGCAACTTCGAGACCCAGTACTTC.